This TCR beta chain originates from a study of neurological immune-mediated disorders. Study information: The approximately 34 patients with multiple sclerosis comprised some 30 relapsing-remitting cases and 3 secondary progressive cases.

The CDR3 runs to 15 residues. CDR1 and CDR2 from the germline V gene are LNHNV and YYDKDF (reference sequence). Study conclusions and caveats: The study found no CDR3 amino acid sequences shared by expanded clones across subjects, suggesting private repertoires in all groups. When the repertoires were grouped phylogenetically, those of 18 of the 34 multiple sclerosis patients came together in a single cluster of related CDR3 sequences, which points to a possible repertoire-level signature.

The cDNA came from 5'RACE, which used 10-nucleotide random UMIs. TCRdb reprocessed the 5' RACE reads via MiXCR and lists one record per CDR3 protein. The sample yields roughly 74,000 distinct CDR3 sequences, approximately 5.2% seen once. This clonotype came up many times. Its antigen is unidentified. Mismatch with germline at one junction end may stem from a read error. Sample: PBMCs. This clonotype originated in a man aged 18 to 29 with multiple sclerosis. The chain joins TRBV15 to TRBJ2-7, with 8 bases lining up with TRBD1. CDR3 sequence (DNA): TGTGCCACCAGCAGAGGGACAGGGATCTCCCACGAGCAGTACTTC. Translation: CATSRGTGISHEQYF.